A selection of T cell receptor beta chains follows, all from one sample in a study of cytomegalovirus exposure and HLA in healthy donors. Sequencing was performed with immunoSEQ multiplex PCR; in TCRdb, only in-frame clones are kept and a portion is missing. The profile shows 150,000 or so clones, 80% of them singletons. The sequencing input was PBMCs. The receptors here all came from a woman aged 40 to 50 in good health and CMV-seropositive. Both conserved end residues are part of each CDR3. A D gene is named only where the DNA matches it firmly. Rows give clone size only sometimes, using once, few, many, or a class for an expanded clone.

.,TRBV28,TRBJ2-7,.,TGTGCCAGCAGTGAGAGGACAGTTCGGTACGAGCAGTACTTC,CASSERTVRYEQYF
.,TRBV6-1,TRBJ1-2,TRBD1,TGTGCCAGCAGCCTTATAACAGGGGGCACTGGCTACACCTTC,CASSLITGGTGYTF
.,TRBV5-5,TRBJ1-1,.,TGTGCCAGCAGCCCAATTTCGGGTAACACTGAAGCTTTCTTT,CASSPISGNTEAFF
.,TRBV29-1,TRBJ2-1,.,TGCAGCGTTGCTCGGCAGGGAAAGTCGAATGAGCAGTTCTTC,CSVARQGKSNEQFF
.,TRBV28,TRBJ2-7,TRBD2,TGTGCCAGCAGCTCTAGCGGGAGGGCCTTTAGGTACGAGCAGTACTTC,CASSSSGRAFRYEQYF
.,TRBV7-2,TRBJ1-1,.,TGTGCCAGCAGCGCAGGGCTGAACACTGAAGCTTTCTTT,CASSAGLNTEAFF
.,TRBV9,TRBJ2-1,.,TGTGCCAGCAGTATAGGGGCCTCCTACAATGAGCAGTTCTTC,CASSIGASYNEQFF
few,TRBV7-8,TRBJ2-7,TRBD1,TGTGCCAGCAGCACTAGACAGGGTAAGACCTACGAGCAGTACTTC,CASSTRQGKTYEQYF
few,TRBV30,TRBJ2-1,.,TGTGCCTGGAGTGTCTCCGGGTACAATGAGCAGTTCTTC,CAWSVSGYNEQFF
.,TRBV5-4,TRBJ2-2,TRBD2,TGTGCCAGCAGCCTCCGAGCGGGAGTCGACGGCGGGGAGCTGTTTTTT,CASSLRAGVDGGELFF
.,TRBV15,TRBJ2-7,TRBD1,TGTGCCACCAGCGTTAGACAGGGGAACGACGAGCAGTACTTC,CATSVRQGNDEQYF
.,TRBV2,TRBJ1-1,.,TGTGCCAGCAAAATGGTAGGACAGTTGAACACTGAAGCTTTCTTT,CASKMVGQLNTEAFF
.,TRBV2,TRBJ2-7,TRBD1,TGTGCCAGCAGCCGGGACAGGGAATACGAGCAGTACTTC,CASSRDREYEQYF
.,TRBV2,TRBJ1-1,.,TGTGCCAGCAGCCCCTGGACATCTGAAGCTTTCTTT,CASSPWTSEAFF
.,TRBV7-8,TRBJ2-7,.,TGTGCCAGCAGCTCCGTTTTTGCCGGACTAAGTTACGAGCAGTACTTC,CASSSVFAGLSYEQYF
.,TRBV5-1,TRBJ2-3,TRBD2,TGCGCCAGCAGCCGGAGCGGGAATCAGGGAGATACGCAGTATTTT,CASSRSGNQGDTQYF
.,TRBV10-2,TRBJ1-5,.,TGCGCCAGCTCCCCGGGGACAACCCAGCCCCAGCATTTT,CASSPGTTQPQHF
.,TRBV27,TRBJ2-7,TRBD2,TGTGCCAGCAGTTTGCGGGAGGGCAATCAGTACGAGCAGTACTTC,CASSLREGNQYEQYF
.,TRBV28,TRBJ2-5,.,TGTGCCAGCAGTTCCCTGCGAGCGGGCGGGAAAGAGACCCAGTACTTC,CASSSLRAGGKETQYF
.,TRBV19,TRBJ2-5,TRBD2,TGTGCCAGTAGTATTGCGCGGGAGGGGACCCAGTACTTC,CASSIAREGTQYF
.,TRBV19,TRBJ1-5,.,TGTGCCAGCACCCAGAGACAGTCAGGAAATCAGCCCCAGCATTTT,CASTQRQSGNQPQHF
.,TRBV10-1,TRBJ2-1,TRBD2,TGCGCCAGCAGTGATCCAGCGGGGCGGCTCAATGAGCAGTTCTTC,CASSDPAGRLNEQFF
.,TRBV5-1,TRBJ2-3,.,TGCGCCAGCAGCCAGCAGGGCACAGATACGCAGTATTTT,CASSQQGTDTQYF
.,TRBV19,TRBJ1-1,.,TGTGCCAGCAGAACGACGGGCACTGAAGCTTTCTTT,CASRTTGTEAFF
.,TRBV27,TRBJ2-7,.,TGTGCCGGCAGTTCCCAACAGGGTCCCGCCGAGCAGTACTTC,CAGSSQQGPAEQYF
few,TRBV6-1,TRBJ2-7,TRBD2,TGTGCCAGCAGTCGGATAGCGGGAGATTCCTACGAGCAGTACTTC,CASSRIAGDSYEQYF
.,TRBV29-1,TRBJ1-2,TRBD1,TGCAGCGTTGGCGTGCCCGGGACAGAGTATGGCTACACCTTC,CSVGVPGTEYGYTF
.,TRBV18,TRBJ1-4,TRBD1,TGTGCCAGCTCAGCCGGGACAGTTAATGAAAAACTGTTTTTT,CASSAGTVNEKLFF
.,TRBV5-6,TRBJ1-2,.,TGTGCCAGCAGCTTGTCCGACAGCCTCTATGGCTACACCTTC,CASSLSDSLYGYTF
.,TRBV28,TRBJ1-5,TRBD1,TGTGCCAGCAGCGAAGGGGGCTGGAGTCAGCCCCAGCATTTT,CASSEGGWSQPQHF
.,TRBV6-4,TRBJ1-1,.,TGTGCCAGCAGTCCCGGAGGGAACACTGAAGCTTTCTTT,CASSPGGNTEAFF
.,TRBV7-7,TRBJ2-1,TRBD1,TGTGCTAGCAGCTCAGGGGGCCCGTCCTACAATGAGCAGTTCTTC,CASSSGGPSYNEQFF
once,TRBV2,TRBJ2-7,TRBD1,TGTGCCAGCAGGGACAGGGGGCAGTACTTC,CASRDRGQYF
.,TRBV15,TRBJ1-2,TRBD1,TGTGCCACCAGCTCGCAGCAGGGGGCCTATGGCTACACCTTC,CATSSQQGAYGYTF
once,TRBV4-1,TRBJ2-2,.,TGCGCCAGCAGCCGAGCAGCGGAGCCCGGGAAGCTGTTTTTT,CASSRAAEPGKLFF
.,TRBV7-3,TRBJ2-2,.,TGTGCCAGCAGCTTAAATTCCGGTCCCACCGGGGAGCTGTTTTTT,CASSLNSGPTGELFF
.,TRBV30,TRBJ1-2,.,TGTGCCTGGAGTCGGGTAGGCACAACTAACTATGGCTACACCTTC,CAWSRVGTTNYGYTF
.,TRBV7-7,TRBJ2-7,TRBD1,TGTGCCAGCAGCTTATCAGGGGGCGACGAGCAGTACTTC,CASSLSGGDEQYF
.,TRBV4-1,TRBJ1-2,.,TGCGCCAGCAGCCCCTCAGGGGCGGCTAACTATGGCTACACCTTC,CASSPSGAANYGYTF
.,TRBV5-4,TRBJ2-7,.,TGTGCCAGCAGCCTGCCTGGGGCCCTGTTGGGCGAGCAGTACTTC,CASSLPGALLGEQYF
.,TRBV27,TRBJ1-5,.,TGTGCCAGCAGTTCCACAAATCCCTTTCTAGATAATCAGCCCCAGCATTTT,CASSSTNPFLDNQPQHF
.,TRBV6-1,TRBJ2-7,TRBD1,TGTGCCAGCAAGGGGGCAGGGGGCCGCTACGAGCAGTACTTC,CASKGAGGRYEQYF